The 22 T cell receptor beta chains in this list originate from one sample, sequenced in a study of T-cell reconstitution after alpha-beta-depleted transplantation in children. Unique molecular identifiers featured in how the TCRbeta library was prepared. TCRdb redid the calling of the PCR reads with MiXCR, one entry per CDR3 protein. This table holds a few hundred thousand distinct CDR3 sequences, about a tenth found once. Sequences were derived from PBMCs from the stem cell graft donor, sampled from the stem cell graft. These receptors originate from a human donor who donated a stem cell graft to a child with acute myeloid leukemia.

This chain uses TRBV7-6 with TRBJ1-2, with a possible D match to TRBD1 (5 bases). This CDR3 comprises 15 residues. Germline V gene lookup returns CDR1 SGHVS and CDR2 FNYEAQ. V lost 5 bases and J 1 base, leaving 14 bases between the germline ends. This CDR3 is CASSGEWGLNYGYTF. The CDR3 coding sequence is TGTGCCAGCAGCGGCGAATGGGGCCTTAACTATGGCTACACCTTC.

The CDR3 reads CASSATSGVPTGELFF. CDR3 nucleotide sequence: TGCGCCAGCAGCGCGACTAGCGGGGTACCCACCGGGGAGCTGTTTTTT. This chain connects TRBV5-1 to TRBJ2-2; 11 nucleotides line up with TRBD2. V trimming: 4 bases; J trimming: 4 bases; junction bases outside the gene matches: 6. CDR1 and CDR2 from the germline V gene are SGHRS and YFSETQ. CDR3 length: 16 residues.

This clonotype was observed a handful of times. The rearrangement links TRBV29-1 to TRBJ2-3; 7 positions match TRBD2. From germline, CDR1 is SQVTM and CDR2 ANQGSEA. V gave up 3 bases and J gave up 3 bases; unmatched junction bases: 3. There are 13 residues in the CDR3. The CDR3 reads CSVDVAGTDTQYF. DNA of the CDR3: TGCAGCGTTGACGTAGCGGGTACAGATACGCAGTATTTT.

In its sample, this clonotype was seen many times. The V and J genes are TRBV7-3 and TRBJ1-1, with D maybe TRBD1 (5 bases). The CDR3 is 14 residues long. The V gene's germline CDR1 is SGHTA and CDR2 FQGTGA. V was trimmed by 0 bases and J by 5 bases, leaving 10 bases between them. The CDR3 is CASSLTGAGTEAFF. CDR3 DNA: TGTGCCAGCAGCTTAACAGGGGCGGGAACTGAAGCTTTCTTT. Together with reference TRBV7-3 and TRBJ1-1, the CDR3 gives the full variable domain: GAGVSQTPSNKVTEKGKYVELRCDPISGHTALYWYRQSLGQGPEFLIYFQGTGAADDSGLPNDRFFAVRPEGSVSTLKIQRTERGDSAVYLCASSLTGAGTEAFFGQGTRLTVV.

The V and J genes are TRBV7-2 and TRBJ1-5, with 9 positions matching TRBD1. CDR1 is SGHTA, CDR2 FQGNSA, per germline. V shed 5 bases, J shed 6 bases, and the junction held 8 bases outside the gene matches. This CDR3 is 15 amino acids long. The CDR3 nucleotides are TGTGCCAGCAGCCCGGGACAGGGATTCGGTCAGCCCCAGCATTTT. This codes for CASSPGQGFGQPQHF.

The rearrangement joins TRBV19 to TRBJ2-7, with D possibly being TRBD1 (5 bases). The CDR3 length is 14 residues. V lost 5 bases and J 2 bases, leaving 13 bases between the germline ends. CDR1 and CDR2 (germline): LNHDA, SQIVND (reference sequence). This CDR3 is CASSVAIGAYEQYF. Written as DNA, the CDR3 is TGTGCCAGTAGTGTGGCTATAGGGGCCTACGAGCAGTACTTC.

In this sample, this clonotype turned up a few times. The chain joins TRBV5-6 to TRBJ2-4; a weak D match, TRBD1 (6 bases). The CDR3 runs 14 residues. The V gene's germline CDR1 is SGHDT and CDR2 YYEEEE. The V end lost 0 bases, the J end lost 8 bases, and 12 bases lay between the germline ends. For the CDR3, the DNA is TGTGCCAGCAGCTTGGGTGGAAAGGGGGACATTCAGTACTTC. Translating it yields CASSLGGKGDIQYF. The complete variable domain, with remaining parts taken from reference TRBV5-6 and TRBJ2-4, reads DAGVTQSPTHLIKTRGQQVTLRCSPKSGHDTVSWYQQALGQGPQFIFQYYEEEERQRGNFPDRFSGHQFPNYSSELNVNALLLGDSALYLCASSLGGKGDIQYFGAGTRLSVL.

This clonotype was counted many times. The chain couples TRBV7-9 to TRBJ2-7; D might be TRBD1 (6 bases). The CDR3 has 14 amino acids. Germline CDR1 reads SEHNR; CDR2 reads FQNEAQ (reference sequence). V was clipped by 5 bases and J by 7 bases, with 18 bases between them. CDR3 sequence: CASSPLGGSSEQYF. The CDR3 DNA reads TGTGCCAGCAGCCCGTTAGGGGGATCGAGTGAGCAGTACTTC. The complete variable domain, with remaining parts taken from reference TRBV7-9 and TRBJ2-7, reads DTGVSQNPRHKITKRGQNVTFRCDPISEHNRLYWYRQTLGQGPEFLTYFQNEAQLEKSRLLSDRFSAERPKGSFSTLEIQRTEQGDSAMYLCASSPLGGSSEQYFGPGTRLTVT.

This clonotype was picked up many times. The chain combines TRBV29-1 with TRBJ2-5; D tentatively fits TRBD1 or TRBD2 (5 bases each). The CDR3 is 15 amino acids. In germline, CDR1 is SQVTM, CDR2 ANQGSEA. The V gene lost 3 bases and the J gene lost 4 bases, with 18 bases spanning the gap. CDR3 in amino acids: CSVDQGESFGETQYF. The CDR3 DNA is TGCAGCGTTGACCAGGGAGAGTCCTTTGGAGAGACCCAGTACTTC.

This clonotype was counted only a few times. The rearrangement uses TRBV29-1 and TRBJ2-7; 9 positions agree with TRBD1. Germline CDR1 is SQVTM and CDR2 is ANQGSEA. CDR3 length: 13 residues. The V gene end was trimmed by 5 bases and the J gene end by 5 bases; junction bases not matched to a gene: 7. CDR3: CSVPGTGKDEQYF. Here the CDR3 DNA reads TGCAGCGTTCCCGGGACAGGGAAGGACGAGCAGTACTTC.

This clonotype was counted only a few times. CDR3 nucleotide sequence: TGTGCCAGCAATAACGGCGGACTAGCGGGGACCGGTGAGCAGTTCTTC. The encoded protein is CASNNGGLAGTGEQFF. The chain links TRBV6-2 or TRBV6-3 to TRBJ2-1, with 12 bases aligning to TRBD2. The V gene's germline CDR1 is MNHEY and CDR2 SVGEGT. This CDR3 has 16 residues. The J segment lost 9 bases and the V segment lost 7 bases, leaving 13 bases of the junction unmatched.

In this sample, this clonotype turned up once. V usage is TRBV5-4 and J usage is TRBJ2-5, with a weak D call TRBD1 (5 bases). The CDR3 length is 15 residues. V dropped 0 bases and J dropped 2 bases, with 11 bases sitting between them. CDR1 is SGHNT and CDR2 is YYREEE in the germline V gene (reference sequence). CDR3 coding DNA: TGTGCCAGCAGCTTGGACCAGGGTCGGCAAGAGACCCAGTACTTC. Its translation is CASSLDQGRQETQYF.

The CDR3 here is CASSDRPQDGYTF. In DNA, the CDR3 is TGTGCCAGCAGTGACAGGCCCCAGGATGGCTACACCTTC. The V and J genes are TRBV6-2 or TRBV6-3 and TRBJ1-2; D is perhaps TRBD1 (6 bases). The CDR3 has 13 amino acids. Germline CDR1 is MNHEY and CDR2 is SVGEGT. V lost 5 bases and J lost 6, with 13 bases in between.

This clonotype was picked up a small number of times. V usage is TRBV7-6 and J usage is TRBJ2-3, with a weak D call TRBD2 (6 bases). V lost 5 bases to trimming and J lost 0 bases, with 9 bases between them. Germline loops: CDR1 SGHVS, CDR2 FNYEAQ. This CDR3 is 14 amino acids long. The CDR3 nucleotides are TGTGCCAGCAGCCAACTAGCTAGCACAGATACGCAGTATTTT. Residues: CASSQLASTDTQYF.

The chain joins TRBV4-1 to TRBJ1-6, with D perhaps matching TRBD1 (5 bases). There are 15 residues in the CDR3. The ends were cut back, 5 bases at V and 10 bases at J, with 18 bases in the middle. Germline CDR1 is MGHRA and CDR2 is YSYEKL. The DNA for the CDR3 is TGCGCCAGCAGCTTCCAGACAGTCGCTCGCTCACCCCTCCACTTT. Its protein is CASSFQTVARSPLHF.

This clonotype was recorded a few times. The CDR3 nucleotides are TGTGCCAGCAGTTGGACAGGGGGCGACGAAAAACTGTTTTTT. Protein: CASSWTGGDEKLFF. The genes are TRBV12-3 or TRBV12-4 and TRBJ1-4; 11 nucleotides agree with TRBD1. The CDR3 consists of 14 residues. V shed 4 bases and J 8 bases; nucleotides not matched to a gene: 3.

The rearrangement joins TRBV12-3 or TRBV12-4 to TRBJ2-3, with TRBD2 matching over 8 bases. Germline trimming cut 3 bases from V and 8 bases from J; bases unmatched to any gene: 10. The CDR3 consists of 15 residues. CDR3 region: CASSLASGSPGTQYF. The CDR3 nucleotides read TGTGCCAGCAGTTTGGCCAGCGGGAGTCCGGGTACGCAGTATTTT.

This clonotype was observed a few times. This chain links TRBV12-3 or TRBV12-4 with TRBJ1-2; 10 bases agree with TRBD1. J gave up 8 bases and V 3 bases, and 15 bases lay outside the gene matches. This CDR3 spans 17 amino acids. The CDR3 DNA reads as TGTGCCAGCAGTTTTTACAGAGATCCGGGACAGGGGAACGGCTACACCTTC. Amino acid sequence: CASSFYRDPGQGNGYTF.

V is TRBV4-2 and J is TRBJ2-1; either TRBD1 or TRBD2 may supply D (5 bases each). Trimming pared 1 base from V and 7 bases from J, leaving 14 bases between. The CDR3 sequence is 15 residues long. From germline, CDR1 is LGHNA and CDR2 YNFKEQ. Here the CDR3 DNA reads TGTGCCAGCAGCCAAGGCCCCCAGGGAGAAAATGAGCAGTTCTTC. This sequence encodes CASSQGPQGENEQFF.

At least ten counts were recorded for this clonotype. Sequence at one end of the junction differs from germline and may be a read error. The genes are TRBV20-1 and TRBJ2-5; 7 bases map to TRBD2. The CDR3 is 13 residues long. In germline, CDR1 is DFQATT, CDR2 SNEGSKA (reference sequence). The CDR3 DNA reads TGCAGTGCTAGAGAAGTAGCGGGCGGGGTCCTGGCCTTC. Encoded protein: CSAREVAGGVLAF.

The chain is built from TRBV12-3 or TRBV12-4 and TRBJ1-5; 11 positions agree with TRBD1. The CDR3 spans 15 residues. V shed 8 bases and J 6 bases; nucleotides not matched to a gene: 9. CDR3 nucleotides: TGTGCCAGCCAGCGGGACAGGGGGTCCAGTCAGCCCCAGCATTTT. This sequence encodes CASQRDRGSSQPQHF.

V gene TRBV10-2 combines with J gene TRBJ2-3; 7 bases align to TRBD2. This CDR3 is built from 13 residues. Germline CDR1 reads WSHSY; CDR2 reads SAAADI. Trimming at V came to 8 bases and at J to 6 bases, leaving 8 bases not matched to a gene. Here the CDR3 DNA reads TGCGCCAGCCGGGGGGTGGGAACGGATACGCAGTATTTT. This translates into CASRGVGTDTQYF.